This T cell receptor beta chain came from a study of blood T cell repertoires in COVID-19. Study at large: Samples representing acute and convalescent COVID-19 were sourced from the United States, Italy and Spain. T cells, B-cell-depleted T cells, or PBMCs supplied cDNA or gDNA.

V was clipped by 10 bases and J by 2 bases, with 11 bases between them. Germline V gene sequence: CDR1 MDHEN, CDR2 SYDVKM. CDR3 length: 12 residues. In the original workflow: For nucleated cells, counts were estimated from reference gene primer amplification. Sequencing was performed with immunoSEQ multiplex PCR; in TCRdb, only in-frame clones are kept and a portion is missing. D and trimming were read from the DNA, whereas the V and J calls and clone size are those reported in that table. The sample carries around 270,000 clones, 80% to 90% recorded once. The chain joins TRBV28 to TRBJ1-2; D is uncertain. The sequenced sample consisted of peripheral blood. The TCR was taken from a woman aged 45-59 years with acute or convalescent COVID-19. CDR3 sequence reads: CATDDSNYGYTF. The CDR3 DNA reads TGTGCCACCGACGACTCAAACTATGGCTACACCTTC.